This T cell receptor beta chain was documented in a study of regulatory and conventional T cells in RAG deficiency. A word on this clone: Its matching antigen is unknown.

Sequenced by immunoSEQ multiplex PCR; TCRdb stores in-frame clones only, minus some. The data show approximately 30,000 clones, approximately 96% seen once. This CDR3 has 13 residues. Trimming took off 2 bases at V and 8 bases at J, with 12 bases between the two ends. Germline V gene lookup returns CDR1 SEHNR and CDR2 FQNEAQ (reference sequence). Blood CD4+ CD25-low CD127-high conventional T cells supplied the genomic DNA template. Points from the study as a whole: Patient subsets had shorter CDR3s; Omenn Treg-Tconv overlap exceeded 85%. Shannon entropy fell and Simpson indices rose in RAG-deficient patients.

These data also formed part of another study, on regulatory T cells. That paper adds: The PCR used 52 TRBV and 13 TRBJ primers. Skewed V and J usage and few unique V-J pairs marked patient repertoires, most in Tregs.

The receptor's source is a human donor in good health. The specimen was CD25- CD4+ T cells sorted from blood. This chain joins TRBV7-9 and TRBJ1-2, with a tentative D call TRBD1 (6 bases). DNA for the CDR3: TGTGCCAGCAGCTTACTGGGGGCCGGGGGCTACACCTTC. This gives the protein CASSLLGAGGYTF. Combining the CDR3 with reference TRBV7-9 and TRBJ1-2 gives the whole variable domain DTGVSQNPRHKITKRGQNVTFRCDPISEHNRLYWYRQTLGQGPEFLTYFQNEAQLEKSRLLSDRFSAERPKGSFSTLEIQRTEQGDSAMYLCASSLLGAGGYTFGSGTRLTVV.